This passage covers 23 T cell receptor beta chains from one sample sequenced in a study of spatial heterogeneity in lung cancer. TCRdb independently ran MiXCR on the 5' RACE reads; one entry per CDR3 protein. The sample shows some 120,000 distinct CDR3 sequences, over 9% of them seen only once. Time point described: blood at routine non-recurrence follow-up after resection. TCRs were sequenced from unsorted whole RNA of tumor, nontumor lung or PBMC. Sequencing was performed on PBMCs, taken at follow-up. Receptors originate from a male donor with early-stage non-small cell lung cancer.

This clonotype was recorded a few times. J is TRBJ2-5 and V is TRBV6-2 or TRBV6-3; 12 positions agree with TRBD2. The J segment lost 0 bases and the V segment lost 2 bases, leaving 1 base of the junction unmatched. The CDR3 has 16 residues. CDR1 is MNHEY, CDR2 SVGEGT, per germline. The CDR3 spells CASSYGTSGYQETQYF. The CDR3 nucleotides read TGTGCCAGCAGTTACGGGACTAGCGGGTACCAAGAGACCCAGTACTTC.

In this sample, this clonotype turned up a few times. This sequence joins TRBV12-5 and TRBJ2-7; D is possibly TRBD2 (5 bases). There are 13 residues in the CDR3. Germline V gives CDR1 LGHNT, CDR2 FRNRAP. Trimming cost V 2 bases and J 6 bases, with 11 bases left between them. As DNA, the CDR3 is TGTGCTAGTGGTTTGAGGCGCGAGGGCGAGCAGTACTTC. Translating it yields CASGLRREGEQYF.

This clonotype was counted ten times or more. The chain recombines TRBV19 with TRBJ1-5, with 9 nucleotides matching TRBD1. This CDR3 spans 13 amino acids. Germline CDR1 LNHDA, CDR2 SQIVND (reference sequence). The DNA for the CDR3 is TGTGTCACGAGGGACAGGGAAGATCAGCCCCAGCATTTT. This codes for CVTRDREDQPQHF. The full variable domain, completed using reference TRBV19 and TRBJ1-5, is DGGITQSPKYLFRKEGQNVTLSCEQNLNHDAMYWYRQDPGQGLRLIYYSQIVNDFQKGDIAEGYSVSREKKESFPLTVTSAQKNPTAFYLCVTRDREDQPQHFGDGTRLSIL.

This chain links TRBV6-6 with TRBJ1-4; D call uncertain. This CDR3 comprises 15 residues. From germline, CDR1 is MNHNY and CDR2 SVGAGI (reference sequence). The V and J ends lost 3 bases and 7 bases respectively, with 15 bases between them. The chain's CDR3 is CASSYPTDIAEKLFF. DNA of the CDR3: TGTGCCAGCAGTTATCCGACCGACATCGCTGAAAAACTGTTTTTT.

In this sample, this clonotype turned up many times. The chain employs TRBV10-3 and TRBJ1-2; maybe TRBD1 (6 bases). The germline V gene encodes CDR1 ENHRY and CDR2 SYGVKD. This CDR3 has 15 amino acids. The V and J ends lost 5 bases and 3 bases respectively, with 16 bases between them. CDR3 amino acids: CAISPSGGQYYGYTF. The CDR3 region has the DNA TGTGCCATCAGTCCGTCCGGGGGGCAATACTATGGCTACACCTTC.

This sequence joins TRBV24-1 and TRBJ2-1; weak D call: TRBD2 (6 bases). Germline V gene data show CDR1 as KGHDR and CDR2 as SFDVKD. The V gene lost 5 bases and the J gene lost 7 bases, with 11 bases spanning the gap. The CDR3 has 13 residues. The CDR3 sequence is CATSALGGNEQFF. For the CDR3, the DNA is TGTGCCACCAGTGCCCTGGGGGGAAATGAGCAGTTCTTC.

The chain is built from TRBV30 and TRBJ2-7, with 14 bases aligning to TRBD2. Losses at the gene ends were 0 bases for V and 3 bases for J; bases not matched to a gene: 13. This CDR3 has 19 residues. CDR1 and CDR2 from the germline V gene are GTSNPN and SVGIG (reference sequence). This CDR3 is CAWSVPPLGLAGANYEQYF. The CDR3 region has the DNA TGTGCCTGGAGTGTGCCCCCATTGGGACTAGCGGGGGCGAACTACGAGCAGTACTTC.

The CDR3 loop is CASSKALRGLAMDEQFF. Written as DNA, the CDR3 is TGTGCCAGCAGCAAAGCGCTTCGGGGACTAGCTATGGATGAGCAGTTCTTC. J is TRBJ2-1 and V is TRBV21-1; the table's D gene call, TRBD2, was not cross checked with the DNA. TRBV21-1 counts as a pseudogene. The CDR3 extends over 17 amino acids.

V and J are TRBV2 and TRBJ2-3; possible D gene TRBD2, 6 bases. Germline V gene data show CDR1 as SNHLY and CDR2 as FYNNEI. Trimming removed 2 bases from V and 1 base from J, with 10 bases in between. The CDR3 is 15 amino acids. The CDR3 loop reads CASSERPSGTDTQYF. The CDR3 coding sequence is TGTGCCAGCAGTGAAAGGCCTAGCGGCACAGATACGCAGTATTTT.

V is TRBV9 and J is TRBJ2-1; D gene uncertain. V lost 2 bases, J lost 4 bases, and 4 bases lay in between. The CDR3 length is 12 residues. Germline V gives CDR1 SGDLS, CDR2 YYNGEE. The CDR3 DNA is TGTGCCAGCAGCGTTGATTACAATGAGCAGTTCTTC. Amino acid sequence: CASSVDYNEQFF.

The gene calls are TRBV20-1 and TRBJ2-7, with 10 bases aligning to TRBD2. This CDR3 region has 16 residues. V gave up 3 bases and J gave up 9 bases; unmatched junction bases: 17. Germline V gives CDR1 DFQATT, CDR2 SNEGSKA (reference sequence). CDR3 sequence: CSASDRSGGFRLGQYF. The DNA for the CDR3 is TGCAGTGCTAGTGACCGTAGCGGGGGGTTCCGCTTGGGGCAGTACTTC.

This clonotype has ten or more counts. This sequence joins TRBV20-1 and TRBJ1-4; D unclear. The germline gives CDR1 DFQATT, CDR2 SNEGSKA (reference sequence). The V end was cut by 1 base, the J end by 3 bases, with 3 bases between. The CDR3 is made up of 12 amino acids. CDR3 sequence: CSARGPNEKLFF. In DNA, the CDR3 is TGCAGTGCTAGAGGGCCTAATGAAAAACTGTTTTTT.

This clonotype was counted only a few times. The V and J genes are TRBV7-9 and TRBJ1-4; no definite D call. V lost 8 bases, J lost 8 bases, and 21 bases lay in between. From germline, CDR1 is SEHNR and CDR2 FQNEAQ (reference sequence). CDR3 length equals 15 residues. CDR3 amino acids: CASGKEGPLWEKLFF. DNA for the CDR3: TGTGCCAGCGGCAAGGAAGGGCCCCTTTGGGAAAAACTGTTTTTT.

This clonotype has ten or more counts. The genes are TRBV5-1 and TRBJ2-2, with D perhaps matching TRBD1 (6 bases). Germline V gives CDR1 SGHRS, CDR2 YFSETQ. Between the trimmed V and J ends, which lost 2 bases and 5 bases, there was a span of 13 bases. The length of the CDR3 is 15 residues. The DNA for the CDR3 is TGCGCCAGCAGCTTCCAAGGGCAGGGGACCGGGGAGCTGTTTTTT. This translates into CASSFQGQGTGELFF.

As DNA, the CDR3 is TGTGCCAGCAGCTGGGGACAACCGAACACTGAAGCTTTCTTT. Residues: CASSWGQPNTEAFF. The chain couples TRBV12-3 or TRBV12-4 to TRBJ1-1; the D gene is possibly TRBD1 (6 bases). V was shortened by 6 bases and J by 1 base, with 12 bases between the two germline ends. The CDR3 runs to 14 residues.

The chain has TRBV4-2 and TRBJ2-7; TRBD2 matches at 8 bases. Trimming removed 3 bases from V and 0 bases from J; junction bases left unmatched: 4. Germline V lookup: CDR1 LGHNA, CDR2 YNFKEQ. CDR3 length: 15 residues. The CDR3 DNA follows: TGTGCCAGCAGCCAGGAAGCGGGGGACTCCTACGAGCAGTACTTC. It is translated as CASSQEAGDSYEQYF.

This clonotype was counted between two and nine times. The rearrangement uses TRBV6-6 and TRBJ1-1; D is undetermined. V lost 0 bases and J 10 bases, leaving 6 bases between the germline ends. The CDR3 sequence is 11 residues long. Germline V CDR1 and CDR2: MNHNY, SVGAGI (reference sequence). CDR3 residues: CASSYSGAAFF. As DNA, the CDR3 is TGTGCCAGCAGTTACTCGGGTGCAGCTTTCTTT.

CDR3 DNA sequence: TGTGCCAGCAATTCTGGACAGAACACTGAAGCTTTCTTT. This encodes CASNSGQNTEAFF. V is TRBV28 and J is TRBJ1-1; perhaps TRBD1 as D (5 bases). The CDR3 loop spans 13 amino acids. Germline CDR1 MDHEN, CDR2 SYDVKM. Trimming removed 7 bases at V and 1 base at J, with 10 bases between. Drawing the rest from reference TRBV28 and TRBJ1-1, the complete variable domain is DVKVTQSSRYLVKRTGEKVFLECVQDMDHENMFWYRQDPGLGLRLIYFSYDVKMKEKGDIPEGYSVSREKKERFSLILESASTNQTSMYLCASNSGQNTEAFFGQGTRLTVV.

The chain has TRBV19 and TRBJ1-5; TRBD1 agrees at 7 bases. V gave up 6 bases and J gave up 3 bases; unmatched junction bases: 8. The CDR3 consists of 15 residues. The germline gives CDR1 LNHDA, CDR2 SQIVND (reference sequence). CDR3 DNA: TGTGCCAGTAGGACGGACAGGTTCTCCAATCAGCCCCAGCATTTT. Translating gives CASRTDRFSNQPQHF.

This clonotype appeared many times. The chain couples TRBV4-3 to TRBJ1-4, with 7 bases matching TRBD1. In germline, CDR1 is LGHNA, CDR2 YSLEER. The CDR3 runs 14 residues. J was trimmed by 3 bases and V by 5 bases; bases with no gene match: 3. The CDR3 protein is CASSYDRANEKLFF. The CDR3 nucleotides are TGCGCCAGCAGCTACGACAGGGCTAATGAAAAACTGTTTTTT.

There are many counts of this clonotype. The genes are TRBV7-3 and TRBJ1-1, with 8 bases matching TRBD1. The germline V gene encodes CDR1 SGHTA and CDR2 FQGTGA. With V trimmed by 8 bases and J by 0 bases, 2 bases remained unmatched. The CDR3 is 13 residues long. CDR3 region: CASAGQVNTEAFF. Written as DNA, the CDR3 is TGTGCCAGCGCGGGACAGGTGAACACTGAAGCTTTCTTT.

This clonotype was counted ten times or more. The CDR3 DNA follows: TGTGCCAGCAGCCCCCGAGCCGTGAATTCACCCCTCCACTTT. Translated, it gives CASSPRAVNSPLHF. V and J are TRBV9 and TRBJ1-6; D gene unclear. This CDR3 region has 14 residues. Trimming took 4 bases from V and 7 from J, leaving 12 bases between them. The germline V gene encodes CDR1 SGDLS and CDR2 YYNGEE. The variable domain in full, completed from reference TRBV9 and TRBJ1-6, reads DSGVTQTPKHLITATGQRVTLRCSPRSGDLSVYWYQQSLDQGLQFLIQYYNGEERAKGNILERFSAQQFPDLHSELNLSSLELGDSALYFCASSPRAVNSPLHFGNGTRLTVT.

J is TRBJ1-1 and V is TRBV3-1; no clear D gene. The length of the CDR3 is 13 residues. V was shortened by 0 bases and J by 4 bases, with 6 bases between the two germline ends. Germline V lookup: CDR1 LGHDT, CDR2 YNNKEL (reference sequence). The CDR3 protein is CASSQDLVTEAFF. The DNA for the CDR3 is TGTGCCAGCAGCCAAGACCTTGTCACTGAAGCTTTCTTT.